This TCR beta chain was identified during a study of blood T cell repertoires in COVID-19. Overall study context: Samples came from the United States, Italy and Spain, spanning acute and convalescent COVID-19. PBMCs, B-cell-depleted T cells, or T cells were the source of the cDNA or gDNA that made up the material.

Per the original methods: Quantification of nucleated cells was approximated via reference gene primer amplification. The table came from immunoSEQ multiplex PCR; TCRdb's copy has only in-frame clones and leaves some out. The DNA gave D and trimming, while V, J and clone size come from that table. Of hundreds of thousands of clones in the sample, 70% to 90% are singletons; the top ten hold over 9.5%. CDR1 is SGHNT and CDR2 is YYREEE in the germline V gene (reference sequence). V shed 0 bases and J 2 bases; nucleotides not matched to a gene: 13. This CDR3 has 18 residues. This chain uses TRBV5-4 with TRBJ2-7, with 8 bases matching TRBD1. The receptor was isolated from a woman aged 18-35 years who had recovered from COVID-19. Material: peripheral blood. The CDR3 sequence is CASSLGWTGSGRTYEQYF. CDR3 DNA: TGTGCCAGCAGCTTGGGTTGGACAGGGTCCGGGCGAACCTACGAGCAGTACTTC.